This T cell receptor (beta chain) was recorded in a study of regulatory T cells in long-lasting Graves disease. Documented time point: persistent/refractory GD, antithyroid drugs over 5 years with positive TRAb. PBMC-derived RNA was used for the TCR library. This clonotype was seen many times. The junction and the germline gene differ at one end; a read error may be behind it. The CDR3 runs 12 residues. Germline V gene sequence: CDR1 LGHDT, CDR2 YNNKEL (reference sequence). iRepertoire HTBI primers and Arm-PCR of CDR3 regions built TCR beta libraries. MiXCR, applied by TCRdb to the multiplex PCR reads, yields one record per CDR3 protein. The repertoire includes over 450,000 distinct CDR3 sequences, 20% to 25% of them detected once, and over 6% sits in the top ten.

The source was peripheral blood mononuclear cells (PBMCs), collected when the disease was refractory, from a patient treated with antithyroid drugs. The chain recombines TRBV3-1 with TRBJ2-7; D ambiguous. The sequence was collected from a female donor with Graves disease. CDR3: CASSQENRERDF. The CDR3 coding sequence is TGTGCCAGCAGCCAAGAAAATAGGGAACGAGACTTC.